The sequence of this T cell receptor beta chain was determined in a study of blood T cells in healthy people across ages. CDR1 is SGHTA and CDR2 is FQGNSA in the germline V gene. V trimming: 5 bases; J trimming: 7 bases; junction bases outside the gene matches: 12. The CDR3 sequence is 16 residues long. With a J-beta primer mix and a sample-barcoded 5' primer, a second PCR ran roughly 6 to 11 cycles. TCRdb ran MiXCR on the 5' RACE reads and lists one entry per CDR3 protein. The sample records 780,000 or so distinct CDR3 sequences, 20% to 25% being singletons. These data were also reused for a study on T cells of mothers and their children.

This receptor was taken from a boy between 5 and 17 years old in good health. The sample comprised blood. V gene TRBV7-2 combines with J gene TRBJ2-1, with 9 nucleotides matching TRBD1. CDR3 residues: CASSRRTGVDVNEQFF. The DNA for the CDR3 is TGTGCCAGCAGCCGACGGACAGGGGTTGATGTGAATGAGCAGTTCTTC.